This TCR beta chain was profiled in a study of cytomegalovirus exposure and HLA in healthy donors. On this clone itself: Its antigen is not identified.

60 Vbeta and 13 Jbeta primers were used in PCR. Libraries were prepared by immunoSEQ multiplex PCR; TCRdb keeps only in-frame clonotypes and omits some of them. The sample table includes roughly 35,000 clones. Points from the study as a whole: Researchers catalogued approximately 160 TCR beta chains as cytomegalovirus-associated. According to reports, the classifier identified cytomegalovirus status with high specificity and sensitivity. 16,951 TCR beta sequences were associated with HLA alleles at 0.05 false discovery rate in a later analysis. Sequence variants that were highly shared formed a cluster that was likely a sequencing artifact.

V gave up 5 bases and J gave up 4 bases; unmatched junction bases: 9. This CDR3 has 18 residues. Germline assignment: CDR1 ENHRY and CDR2 SYGVKD. The sample consisted of PBMCs. This clonotype was obtained from a woman aged 40-49 years in good health and CMV-seropositive. The gene calls are TRBV10-3 and TRBJ2-2; 14 nucleotides match TRBD2. The CDR3 region is CAISRLAGGFGSTGELFF. DNA of the CDR3: TGTGCCATCAGTAGACTAGCGGGAGGGTTCGGAAGCACCGGGGAGCTGTTTTTT.